The 11 T cell receptor beta chains below come from one sample, sequenced in a study of cytomegalovirus exposure and HLA in healthy donors. 60 Vbeta and 13 Jbeta primers were used in PCR. The protocol was immunoSEQ multiplex PCR, while the TCRdb copy is restricted to in-frame clones and leaves out a portion. Among around 200,000 clones listed, over 60% were seen once. The material sequenced was PBMCs. Receptors originate from a male donor in good health and CMV-seronegative.

This clone was seen a single time. The chain uses TRBV19 and TRBJ2-1; possibly TRBD2 for D (6 bases). The CDR3 is made up of 13 amino acids. Germline CDR1 LNHDA, CDR2 SQIVND (reference sequence). V was pared by 8 bases and J by 2 bases, with 10 bases between. For the CDR3, the DNA is TGTGCCAGTTTAGCGGCCACCTACAATGAGCAGTTCTTC. Translating it yields CASLAATYNEQFF.

There are a few counts of this clone. This chain uses TRBV11-2 with TRBJ1-2; D gene unclear. This CDR3 has 11 amino acids. The ends were cut back, 4 bases at V and 8 bases at J, with 8 bases in the middle. From germline, CDR1 is SGHAT and CDR2 FQNNGV. The CDR3 DNA sequence: TGTGCCAGCAGCTCCCCAGTAGGCTACACCTTC. It codes for CASSSPVGYTF.

The chain uses TRBV11-2 and TRBJ2-7; D possibly corresponds to TRBD2 (5 bases). The CDR3 covers 16 residues. Trimming removed 2 bases at V and 2 bases at J, with 16 bases between. CDR1 and CDR2 (germline): SGHAT, FQNNGV. The CDR3 nucleotides read TGTGCCAGCAGCTTACGGATGGCGGGCCCCACCTACGAGCAGTACTTC. Its protein product is CASSLRMAGPTYEQYF.

The J gene is TRBJ2-5, the V gene TRBV7-6, with 8 bases fitting TRBD1. The germline gives CDR1 SGHVS, CDR2 FNYEAQ. The length of the CDR3 is 14 residues. After removal of 5 bases from V and 5 bases from J, the junction contained 7 bases not matched to a gene. CDR3 amino acids: CASSPRTGTETQYF. In nucleotides, the CDR3 is TGTGCCAGCAGCCCAAGGACAGGGACGGAGACCCAGTACTTC.

CDR3 nucleotide sequence: TGTGCCAGCAGCCAGGTGGGGACTTCTGGAAACACCATATATTTT. Amino acids: CASSQVGTSGNTIYF. This chain joins TRBV7-2 and TRBJ1-3; weak D call: TRBD1 (5 bases). The V and J ends lost 5 bases and 1 base respectively, with 12 bases between them. CDR3 length equals 15 residues. The germline CDR1 and CDR2 sequences are SGHTA and FQGNSA.

The chain has TRBV18 and TRBJ2-7; 9 positions match TRBD2. The CDR3 runs to 14 residues. Germline lookup yields CDR1 KGHSH and CDR2 LQKENI. V dropped 3 bases and J dropped 6; count of bases not matched to a gene: 6. CDR3 in amino acids: CASSPDAGGPEQYF. The CDR3 DNA follows: TGTGCCAGCTCACCCGATGCGGGGGGGCCCGAGCAGTACTTC.

V usage is TRBV4-2 and J usage is TRBJ1-4; unclear D gene. Germline-derived CDR1 and CDR2 are LGHNA and YNFKEQ. The ends were cut back, 3 bases at V and 3 bases at J, with 20 bases in the middle. The CDR3 loop spans 18 amino acids. The DNA of the CDR3 is TGTGCCAGCAGCCATACTGTCCGGGAAGGCAGCGCTAATGAAAAACTGTTTTTT. Its protein product is CASSHTVREGSANEKLFF.

The rearrangement uses TRBV30 and TRBJ2-7, with 7 bases fitting TRBD1. Germline CDR1 GTSNPN, CDR2 SVGIG (reference sequence). V was pared by 6 bases and J by 3 bases, with 8 bases of the junction left unmatched. The CDR3 is 13 residues long. The CDR3 region has the DNA TGTGCCTGCACCCATTACAGGGGCTACGAGCAGTACTTC. Its translation: CACTHYRGYEQYF. Based on the CDR3 plus reference TRBV30 and TRBJ2-7, the full variable domain is SQTIHQWPATLVQPVGSPLSLECTVEGTSNPNLYWYRQAAGRGLQLLFYSVGIGQISSEVPQNLSASRPQDRQFILSSKKLLLSDSGFYLCACTHYRGYEQYFGPGTRLTVT.

V usage is TRBV21-1 and J usage is TRBJ2-7; the D call of TRBD1 is as the table states it, not checked on the DNA. TRBV21-1 is listed as a pseudogene. The CDR3 sequence is 15 residues long. For the CDR3, the DNA is TGTGCCAGCAGCACTCGGGACAGGTTCTCCTACGAGCAGTACTTC. Amino acid sequence: CASSTRDRFSYEQYF.

A remark on this clone: The germline gene is not matched at one end of the junction; a read error may be the cause. The chain joins TRBV7-9 to TRBJ1-4, with a weak D call TRBD1 (6 bases). The CDR3 totals 17 residues. CDR1 is SEHNR, CDR2 FQNEAQ, per germline (reference sequence). CDR3 region: CSSSQTFQGWKEEKLFF. CDR3 nucleotides: TGTTCCAGCAGCCAAACCTTCCAGGGGTGGAAGGAGGAAAAACTGTTTTTT.

The chain links TRBV7-9 to TRBJ2-2, with a tentative D call TRBD2 (6 bases). V was trimmed by 1 base and J by 3 bases, leaving 9 bases between them. The CDR3 covers 15 residues. Germline CDR1 SEHNR, CDR2 FQNEAQ (reference sequence). CDR3 region: CASSLGGVHTGELFF. CDR3 bases: TGTGCCAGCAGCTTAGGCGGGGTACACACCGGGGAGCTGTTTTTT.